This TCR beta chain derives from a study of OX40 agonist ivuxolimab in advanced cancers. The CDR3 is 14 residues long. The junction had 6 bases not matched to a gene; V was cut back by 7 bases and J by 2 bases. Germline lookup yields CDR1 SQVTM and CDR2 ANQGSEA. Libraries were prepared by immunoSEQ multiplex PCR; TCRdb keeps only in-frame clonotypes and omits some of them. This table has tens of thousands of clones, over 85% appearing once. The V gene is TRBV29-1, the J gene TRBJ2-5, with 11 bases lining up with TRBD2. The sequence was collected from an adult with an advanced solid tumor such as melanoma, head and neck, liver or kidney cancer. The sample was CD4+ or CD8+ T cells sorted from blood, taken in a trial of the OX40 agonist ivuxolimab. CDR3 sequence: CSATSGSPQETQYF. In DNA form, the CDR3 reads TGCAGCGCTACTAGCGGGAGCCCGCAAGAGACCCAGTACTTC.